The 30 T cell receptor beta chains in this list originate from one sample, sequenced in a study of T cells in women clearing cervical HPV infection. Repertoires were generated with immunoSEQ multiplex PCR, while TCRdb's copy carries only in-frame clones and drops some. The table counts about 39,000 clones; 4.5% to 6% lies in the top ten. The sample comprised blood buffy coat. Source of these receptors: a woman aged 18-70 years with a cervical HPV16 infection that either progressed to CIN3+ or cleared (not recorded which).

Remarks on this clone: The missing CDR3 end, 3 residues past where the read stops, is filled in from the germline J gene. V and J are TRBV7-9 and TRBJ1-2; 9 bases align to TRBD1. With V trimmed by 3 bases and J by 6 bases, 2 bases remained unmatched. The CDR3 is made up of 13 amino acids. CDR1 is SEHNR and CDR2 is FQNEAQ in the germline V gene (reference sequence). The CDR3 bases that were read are TGTGCCAGCAGCTTTCGGACAGGGGATGGC. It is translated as CASSFRTGDG. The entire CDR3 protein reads CASSFRTGDGYTF.

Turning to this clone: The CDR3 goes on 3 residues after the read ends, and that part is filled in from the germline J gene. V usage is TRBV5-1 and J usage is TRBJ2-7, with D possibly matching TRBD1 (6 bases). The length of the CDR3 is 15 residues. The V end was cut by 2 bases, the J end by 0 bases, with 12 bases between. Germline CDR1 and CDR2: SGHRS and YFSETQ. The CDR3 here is CASSFGQGPSYEQYF. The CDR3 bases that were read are TGCGCCAGCAGCTTCGGGCAGGGGCCCTCCTACGAG.

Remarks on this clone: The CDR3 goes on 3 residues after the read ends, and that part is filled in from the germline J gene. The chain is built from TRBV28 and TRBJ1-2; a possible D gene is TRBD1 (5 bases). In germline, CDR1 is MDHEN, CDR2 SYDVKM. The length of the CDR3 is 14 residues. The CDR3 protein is CASTSGGGWWGYTF. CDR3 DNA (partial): TGTGCCAGCACTAGCGGGGGTGGATGGTGGGGC.

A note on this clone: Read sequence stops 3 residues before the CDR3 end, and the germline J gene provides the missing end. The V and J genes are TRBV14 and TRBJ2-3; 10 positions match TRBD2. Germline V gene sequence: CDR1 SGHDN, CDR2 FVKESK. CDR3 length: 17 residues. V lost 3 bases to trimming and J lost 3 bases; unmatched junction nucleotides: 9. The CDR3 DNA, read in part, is TGTGCCAGCAGCCAGTCTGAGCGAGCGGGGGGGACAGATACG. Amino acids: CASSQSERAGGTDT. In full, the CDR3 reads CASSQSERAGGTDTQYF.

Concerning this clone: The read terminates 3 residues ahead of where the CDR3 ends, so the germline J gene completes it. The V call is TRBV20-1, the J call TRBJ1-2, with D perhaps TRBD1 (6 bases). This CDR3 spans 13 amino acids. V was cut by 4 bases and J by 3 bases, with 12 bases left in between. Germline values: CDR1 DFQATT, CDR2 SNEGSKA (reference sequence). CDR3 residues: CSAKGGSDYGYTF. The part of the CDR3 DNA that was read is TGCAGTGCTAAGGGGGGGTCGGACTATGGC.

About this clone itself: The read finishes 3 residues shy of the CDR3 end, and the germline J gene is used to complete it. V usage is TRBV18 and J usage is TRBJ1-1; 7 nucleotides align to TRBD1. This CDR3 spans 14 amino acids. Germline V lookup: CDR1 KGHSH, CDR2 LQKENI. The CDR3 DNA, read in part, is TGTGCCAGCTCACCCCTAGGGGGCAGTGCCGAA. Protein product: CASSPLGGSAE. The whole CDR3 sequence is CASSPLGGSAEAFF.

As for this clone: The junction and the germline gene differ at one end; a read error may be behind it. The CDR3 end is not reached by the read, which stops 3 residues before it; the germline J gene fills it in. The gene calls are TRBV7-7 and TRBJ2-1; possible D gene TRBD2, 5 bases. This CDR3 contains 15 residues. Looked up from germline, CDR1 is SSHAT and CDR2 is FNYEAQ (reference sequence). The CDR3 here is CASSLYPRGDNEQFF. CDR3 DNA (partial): TGTGCTAGCAGCTTATACCCCCGGGGAGACAATGAG.

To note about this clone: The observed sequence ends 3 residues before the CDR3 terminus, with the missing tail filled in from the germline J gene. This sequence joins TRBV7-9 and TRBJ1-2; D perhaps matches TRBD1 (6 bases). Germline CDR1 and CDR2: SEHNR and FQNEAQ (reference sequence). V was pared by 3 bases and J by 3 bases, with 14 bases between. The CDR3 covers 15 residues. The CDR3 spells CASSLQGGGHYGYTF. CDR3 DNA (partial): TGTGCCAGCAGCTTGCAGGGAGGGGGTCACTATGGC.

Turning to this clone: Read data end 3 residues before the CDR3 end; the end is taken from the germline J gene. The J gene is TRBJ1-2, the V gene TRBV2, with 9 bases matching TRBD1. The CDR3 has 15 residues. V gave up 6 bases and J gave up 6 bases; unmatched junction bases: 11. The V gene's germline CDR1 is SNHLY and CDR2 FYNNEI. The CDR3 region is CASREGQGLGHGYTF. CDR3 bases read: TGTGCCAGCAGGGAGGGACAGGGCTTAGGGCATGGC.

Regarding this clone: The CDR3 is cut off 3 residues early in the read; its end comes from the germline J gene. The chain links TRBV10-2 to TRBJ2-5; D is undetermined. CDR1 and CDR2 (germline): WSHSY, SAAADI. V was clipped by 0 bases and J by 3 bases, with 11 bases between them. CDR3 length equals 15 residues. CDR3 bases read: TGCGCCAGCAGTGAGTCGGGTTTTGCGGAAGAGACC. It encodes CASSESGFAEET. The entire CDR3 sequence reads CASSESGFAEETQYF.

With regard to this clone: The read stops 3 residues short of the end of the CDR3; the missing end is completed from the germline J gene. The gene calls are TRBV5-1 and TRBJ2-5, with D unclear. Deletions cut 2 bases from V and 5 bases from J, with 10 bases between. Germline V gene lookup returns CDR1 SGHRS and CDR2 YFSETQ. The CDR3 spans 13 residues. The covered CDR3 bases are TGCGCCAGCAGCTTCCCAGGTACCGAGACC. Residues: CASSFPGTET. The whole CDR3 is CASSFPGTETQYF.

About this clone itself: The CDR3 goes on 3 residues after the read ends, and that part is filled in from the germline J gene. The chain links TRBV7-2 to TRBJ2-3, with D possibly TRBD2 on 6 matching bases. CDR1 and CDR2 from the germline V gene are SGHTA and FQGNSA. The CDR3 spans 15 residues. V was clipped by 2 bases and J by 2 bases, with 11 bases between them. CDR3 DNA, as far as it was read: TGTGCCAGCAGCTTACAGGCGGGGCACACAGATACG. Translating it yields CASSLQAGHTDT. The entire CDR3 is CASSLQAGHTDTQYF.

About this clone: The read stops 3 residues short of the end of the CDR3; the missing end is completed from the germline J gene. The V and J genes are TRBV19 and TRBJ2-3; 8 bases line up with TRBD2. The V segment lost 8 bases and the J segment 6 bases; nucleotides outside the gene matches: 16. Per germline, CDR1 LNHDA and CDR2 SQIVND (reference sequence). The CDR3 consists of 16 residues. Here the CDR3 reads CASSGATGGDLDTQYF. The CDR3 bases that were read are TGTGCCAGTTCGGGGGCCACGGGGGGGGACTTGGATACG.

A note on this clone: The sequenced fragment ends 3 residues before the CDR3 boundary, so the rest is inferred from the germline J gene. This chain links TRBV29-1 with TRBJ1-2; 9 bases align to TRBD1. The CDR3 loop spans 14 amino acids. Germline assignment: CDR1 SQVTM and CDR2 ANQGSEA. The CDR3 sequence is CSVVGGTGSISYTF. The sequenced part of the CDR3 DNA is TGCAGCGTTGTCGGCGGGACAGGGTCTATAAGC.

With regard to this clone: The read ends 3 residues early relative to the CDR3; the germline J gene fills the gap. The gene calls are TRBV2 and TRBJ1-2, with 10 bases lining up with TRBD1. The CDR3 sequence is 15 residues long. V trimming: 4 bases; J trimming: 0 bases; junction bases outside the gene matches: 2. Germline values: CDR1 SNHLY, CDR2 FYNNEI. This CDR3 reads CASSGQGATNYGYTF. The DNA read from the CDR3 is TGTGCCAGCAGTGGACAGGGGGCTACTAACTATGGC.

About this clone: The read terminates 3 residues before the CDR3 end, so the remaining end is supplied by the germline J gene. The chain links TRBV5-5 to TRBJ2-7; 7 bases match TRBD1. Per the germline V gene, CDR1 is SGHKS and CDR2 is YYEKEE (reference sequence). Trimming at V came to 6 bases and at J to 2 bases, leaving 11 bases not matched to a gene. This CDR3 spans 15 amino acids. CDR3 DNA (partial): TGTGCCAGCACCCTAGGGCCAGGGGGACCCTACGAG. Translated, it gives CASTLGPGGPYE. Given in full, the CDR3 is CASTLGPGGPYEQYF. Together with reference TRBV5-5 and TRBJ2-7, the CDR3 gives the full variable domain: DAGVTQSPTHLIKTRGQQVTLRCSPISGHKSVSWYQQVLGQGPQFIFQYYEKEERGRGNFPDRFSARQFPNYSSELNVNALLLGDSALYLCASTLGPGGPYEQYFGPGTRLTVT.

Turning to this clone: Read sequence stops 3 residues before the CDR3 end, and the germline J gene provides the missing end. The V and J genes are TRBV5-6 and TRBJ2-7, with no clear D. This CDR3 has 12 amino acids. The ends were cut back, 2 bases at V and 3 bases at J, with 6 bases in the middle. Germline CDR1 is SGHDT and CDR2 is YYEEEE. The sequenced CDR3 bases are TGTGCCAGCAGCTTCGTCAGCTACGAG. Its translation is CASSFVSYE. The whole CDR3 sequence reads CASSFVSYEQYF.

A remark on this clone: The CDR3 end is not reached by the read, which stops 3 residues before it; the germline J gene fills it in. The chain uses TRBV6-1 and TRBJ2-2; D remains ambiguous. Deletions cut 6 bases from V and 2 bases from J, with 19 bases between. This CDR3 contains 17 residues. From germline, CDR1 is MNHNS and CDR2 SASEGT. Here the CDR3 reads CASRELQVDLNTGELFF. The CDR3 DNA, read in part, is TGTGCCAGCAGGGAACTGCAGGTAGACCTTAACACCGGGGAG.

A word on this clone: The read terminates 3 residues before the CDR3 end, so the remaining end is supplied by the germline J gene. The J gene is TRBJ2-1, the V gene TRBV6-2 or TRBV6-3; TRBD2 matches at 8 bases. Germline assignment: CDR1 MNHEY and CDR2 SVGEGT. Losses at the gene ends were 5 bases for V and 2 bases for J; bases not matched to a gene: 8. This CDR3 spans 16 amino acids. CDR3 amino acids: CASSLGLAGPYNEQFF. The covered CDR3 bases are TGTGCCAGCAGTCTCGGACTAGCCGGTCCCTACAATGAG.

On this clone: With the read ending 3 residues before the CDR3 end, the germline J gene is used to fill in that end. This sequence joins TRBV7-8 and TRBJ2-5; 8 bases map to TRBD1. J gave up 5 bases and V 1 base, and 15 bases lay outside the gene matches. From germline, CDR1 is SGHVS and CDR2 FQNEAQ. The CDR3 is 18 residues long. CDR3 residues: CASSLGTGSIRDSETQYF. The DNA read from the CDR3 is TGTGCCAGCAGCTTAGGGACAGGGAGTATCCGAGATTCGGAGACC.

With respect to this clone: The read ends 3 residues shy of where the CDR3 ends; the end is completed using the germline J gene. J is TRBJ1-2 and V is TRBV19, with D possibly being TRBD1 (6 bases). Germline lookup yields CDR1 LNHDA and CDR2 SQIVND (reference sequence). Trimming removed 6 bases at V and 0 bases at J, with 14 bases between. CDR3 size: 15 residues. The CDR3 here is CASSQLQGANYGYTF. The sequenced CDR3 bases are TGTGCCAGTAGCCAACTACAGGGTGCTAACTATGGC.

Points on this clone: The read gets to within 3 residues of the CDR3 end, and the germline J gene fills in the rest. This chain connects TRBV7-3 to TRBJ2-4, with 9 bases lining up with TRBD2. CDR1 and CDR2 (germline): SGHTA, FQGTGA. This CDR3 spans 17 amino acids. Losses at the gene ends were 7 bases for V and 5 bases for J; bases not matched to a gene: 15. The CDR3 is CASTPDGLAGLQNIQYF. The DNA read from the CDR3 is TGTGCCAGCACCCCCGACGGGCTAGCGGGGCTCCAAAACATT.

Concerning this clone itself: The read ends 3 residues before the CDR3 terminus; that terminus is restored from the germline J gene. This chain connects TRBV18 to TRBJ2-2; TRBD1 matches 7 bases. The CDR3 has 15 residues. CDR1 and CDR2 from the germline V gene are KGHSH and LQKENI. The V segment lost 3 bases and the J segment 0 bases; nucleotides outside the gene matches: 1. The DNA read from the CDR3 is TGTGCCAGCTCACCGACAGGGACGAACACCGGGGAG. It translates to CASSPTGTNTGE. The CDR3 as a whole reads CASSPTGTNTGELFF.

CDR3 protein: CASSLGGGGTDTQYF. The DNA read from the CDR3 is TGTGCCAGCAGTTTAGGGGGGGGCGGGACAGATACG. The genes are TRBV12-3 or TRBV12-4 and TRBJ2-3; possible D gene TRBD2, 7 bases. The read is 3 residues too short to cover the CDR3 end, so that end is filled in from the germline J gene. V lost 1 base and J lost 3, with 11 bases in between. CDR3 size: 15 residues.

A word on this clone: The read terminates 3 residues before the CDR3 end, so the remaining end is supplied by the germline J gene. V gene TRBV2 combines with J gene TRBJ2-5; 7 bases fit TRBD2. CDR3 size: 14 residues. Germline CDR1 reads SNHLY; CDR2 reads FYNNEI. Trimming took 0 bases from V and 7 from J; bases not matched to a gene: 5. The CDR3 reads CASSEALRGGTQYF. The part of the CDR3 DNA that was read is TGTGCCAGCAGTGAAGCGCTTCGCGGGGGGACC.

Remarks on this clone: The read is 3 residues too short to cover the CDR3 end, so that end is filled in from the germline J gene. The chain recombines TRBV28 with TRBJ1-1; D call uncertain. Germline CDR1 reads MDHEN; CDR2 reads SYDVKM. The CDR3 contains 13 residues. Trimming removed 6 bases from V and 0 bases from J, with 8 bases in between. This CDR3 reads CASSGLMNTEAFF. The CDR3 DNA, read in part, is TGTGCCAGCAGCGGACTCATGAACACTGAA.

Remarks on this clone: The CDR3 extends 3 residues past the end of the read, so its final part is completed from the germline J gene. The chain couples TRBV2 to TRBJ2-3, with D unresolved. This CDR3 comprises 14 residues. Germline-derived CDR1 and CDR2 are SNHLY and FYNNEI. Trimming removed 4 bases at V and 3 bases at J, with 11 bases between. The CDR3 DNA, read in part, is TGTGCCAGCAGTGCGTCAGGTGTTACAGATACG. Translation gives CASSASGVTDT. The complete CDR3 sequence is CASSASGVTDTQYF. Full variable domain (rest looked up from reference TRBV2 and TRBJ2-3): EPEVTQTPSHQVTQMGQEVILRCVPISNHLYFYWYRQILGQKVEFLVSFYNNEISEKSEIFDDQFSVERPDGSNFTLKIRSTKLEDSAMYFCASSASGVTDTQYFGPGTRLTVL.

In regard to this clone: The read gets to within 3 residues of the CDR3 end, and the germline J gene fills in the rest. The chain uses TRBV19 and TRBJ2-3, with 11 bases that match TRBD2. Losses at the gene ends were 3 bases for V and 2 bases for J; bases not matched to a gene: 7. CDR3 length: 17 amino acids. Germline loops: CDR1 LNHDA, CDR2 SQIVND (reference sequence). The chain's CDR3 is CASSISGTSGTTDTQYF. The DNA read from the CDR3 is TGTGCCAGTAGTATTTCCGGGACTAGCGGTACCACAGATACG.

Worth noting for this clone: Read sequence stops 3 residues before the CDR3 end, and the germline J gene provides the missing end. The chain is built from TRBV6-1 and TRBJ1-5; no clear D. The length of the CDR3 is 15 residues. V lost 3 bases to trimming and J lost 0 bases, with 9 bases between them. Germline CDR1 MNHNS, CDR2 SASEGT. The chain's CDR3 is CASSEAGYSNQPQHF. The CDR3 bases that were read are TGTGCCAGCAGTGAGGCAGGCTATAGCAATCAGCCC.

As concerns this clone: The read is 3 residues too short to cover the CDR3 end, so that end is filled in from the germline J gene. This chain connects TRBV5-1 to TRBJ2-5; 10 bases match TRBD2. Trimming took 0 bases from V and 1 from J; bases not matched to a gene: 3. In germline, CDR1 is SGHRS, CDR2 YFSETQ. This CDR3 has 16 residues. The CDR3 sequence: CASSLGTSGSQETQYF. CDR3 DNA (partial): TGCGCCAGCAGCTTGGGGACTAGCGGTAGCCAAGAGACC.